One sample yielded the 10 T cell receptor beta chains listed below, sequenced in a study of long-term antiretroviral therapy in people with HIV. At the survey level, the v3.0 immunoSEQ assay was run. The protocol was immunoSEQ multiplex PCR, while the TCRdb copy is restricted to in-frame clones and leaves out a portion. The data hold roughly 23,000 clones, with roughly 84% observed a single time. Sequenced here: unsorted PBMCs, sampled almost 6 years after starting antiretroviral therapy. The receptors come from a man aged 30 to 45 with HIV.

The chain combines TRBV7-2 with TRBJ1-3, with a tentative D call TRBD1 (5 bases). Germline lookup yields CDR1 SGHTA and CDR2 FQGNSA. The CDR3 has 15 residues. V was pared by 6 bases and J by 0 bases, with 12 bases between. The CDR3 is CASRRDASSGNTIYF. The CDR3 nucleotides read TGTGCCAGCAGACGGGACGCAAGCTCTGGAAACACCATATATTTT.

The rearrangement links TRBV9 to TRBJ1-2; D is unresolved. Germline-derived CDR1 and CDR2 are SGDLS and YYNGEE. With 4 bases removed from V and 4 bases from J, the gap between germline ends came to 8 bases. CDR3 length: 12 amino acids. CDR3 region: CASSSTSYGYTF. The CDR3 DNA sequence: TGTGCCAGCAGCTCCACAAGCTATGGCTACACCTTC.

V usage is TRBV7-2 and J usage is TRBJ2-7; D not resolved. Germline-derived CDR1 and CDR2 are SGHTA and FQGNSA. The CDR3 has 13 amino acids. V was trimmed by 4 bases and J by 4 bases, leaving 11 bases between them. The CDR3 DNA follows: TGTGCCAGCAGCTCGCTGACCGGGTACGAGCAGTACTTC. Protein sequence: CASSSLTGYEQYF.

The chain carries TRBV5-1 and TRBJ1-1, with no clear D. The CDR3 sequence is 15 residues long. Germline V gene lookup returns CDR1 SGHRS and CDR2 YFSETQ. The ends were cut back, 2 bases at V and 1 base at J, with 12 bases in the middle. The CDR3 reads CASSLNTNRNTEAFF. CDR3 nucleotide sequence: TGCGCCAGCAGCTTAAATACTAACAGGAACACTGAAGCTTTCTTT.

In this sample, this clone turned up a few times. The chain couples TRBV4-2 to TRBJ2-1; D gene ambiguous. V was trimmed by 0 bases and J by 0 bases, leaving 9 bases between them. CDR3 size: 16 residues. CDR1 LGHNA and CDR2 YNFKEQ come from the germline V gene. As DNA, the CDR3 is TGTGCCAGCAGCCAAGACAGGCTGAACTCCTACAATGAGCAGTTCTTC. Translation: CASSQDRLNSYNEQFF.

The chain links TRBV5-5 to TRBJ2-5; no firm D call. The CDR3 extends over 14 amino acids. Germline CDR1 and CDR2: SGHKS and YYEKEE (reference sequence). Between the trimmed V and J ends, which lost 2 bases and 2 bases, there was a span of 10 bases. CDR3 DNA sequence: TGTGCCAGCAGCTTTTGGGAAGGGCAAGAGACCCAGTACTTC. Its translation is CASSFWEGQETQYF.

This CDR3 reads CATSRAHDSYEQYF. The CDR3 region has the DNA TGTGCCACCAGCAGAGCTCACGACTCCTACGAGCAGTACTTC. The V call is TRBV15, the J call TRBJ2-7; D unresolved. The CDR3 extends over 14 amino acids. Trimming shortened V by 1 base and J by 0 bases, and 7 bases separated the two germline ends. The germline V gene has CDR1 LNHNV and CDR2 YYDKDF (reference sequence).

V and J are TRBV11-2 and TRBJ2-1; 8 nucleotides agree with TRBD2. V trimming: 5 bases; J trimming: 9 bases; junction bases outside the gene matches: 9. The germline gives CDR1 SGHAT, CDR2 FQNNGV. The CDR3 spans 14 residues. CDR3 in amino acids: CASSQGRGGVEQFF. The DNA of the CDR3 is TGTGCCAGCAGCCAGGGACGGGGGGGAGTTGAGCAGTTCTTC.

This clone was detected only a few times. The chain is built from TRBV7-2 and TRBJ2-7; TRBD1 matches 8 bases. CDR3 length: 13 amino acids. In germline, CDR1 is SGHTA, CDR2 FQGNSA. Unmatched junction bases numbered 2, after V lost 3 bases and J lost 4 bases. CDR3 amino acids: CASSFGTGYEQYF. CDR3 DNA sequence: TGTGCCAGCAGCTTTGGGACAGGTTACGAGCAGTACTTC. Supplemented by reference TRBV7-2 and TRBJ2-7, the full variable domain reads GAGVSQSPSNKVTEKGKDVELRCDPISGHTALYWYRQSLGQGLEFLIYFQGNSAPDKSGLPSDRFSAERTGGSVSTLTIQRTQQEDSAVYLCASSFGTGYEQYFGPGTRLTVT.

The chain joins TRBV28 to TRBJ1-4; the match to TRBD1 covers 9 bases. Germline V gives CDR1 MDHEN, CDR2 SYDVKM. With V trimmed by 3 bases and J by 7 bases, 6 bases remained unmatched. The CDR3 length is 15 residues. The CDR3 DNA reads as TGTGCCAGCAGTTTGGGGGGACAGGGTAGTGAAAAACTGTTTTTT. This encodes CASSLGGQGSEKLFF. The variable domain in full, completed from reference TRBV28 and TRBJ1-4, reads DVKVTQSSRYLVKRTGEKVFLECVQDMDHENMFWYRQDPGLGLRLIYFSYDVKMKEKGDIPEGYSVSREKKERFSLILESASTNQTSMYLCASSLGGQGSEKLFFGSGTQLSVL.